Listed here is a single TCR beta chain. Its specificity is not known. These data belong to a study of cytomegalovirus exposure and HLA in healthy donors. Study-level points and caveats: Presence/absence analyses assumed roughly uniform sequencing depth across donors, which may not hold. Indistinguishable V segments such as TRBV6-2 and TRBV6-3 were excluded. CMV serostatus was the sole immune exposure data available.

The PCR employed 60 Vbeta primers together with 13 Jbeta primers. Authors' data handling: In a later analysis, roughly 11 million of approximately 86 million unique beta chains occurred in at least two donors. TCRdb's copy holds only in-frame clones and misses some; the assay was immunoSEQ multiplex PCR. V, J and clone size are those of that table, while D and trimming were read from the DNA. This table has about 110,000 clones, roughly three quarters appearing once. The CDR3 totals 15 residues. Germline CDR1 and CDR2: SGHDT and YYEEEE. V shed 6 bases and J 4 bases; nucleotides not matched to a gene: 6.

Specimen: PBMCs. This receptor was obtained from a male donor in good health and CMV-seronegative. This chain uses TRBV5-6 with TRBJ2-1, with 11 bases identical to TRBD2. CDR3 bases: TGTGCCAGCAATTCCGGGACTAGCGGATACAATGAGCAGTTCTTC. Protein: CASNSGTSGYNEQFF. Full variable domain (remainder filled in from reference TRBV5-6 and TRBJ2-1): DAGVTQSPTHLIKTRGQQVTLRCSPKSGHDTVSWYQQALGQGPQFIFQYYEEEERQRGNFPDRFSGHQFPNYSSELNVNALLLGDSALYLCASNSGTSGYNEQFFGPGTRLTVL.